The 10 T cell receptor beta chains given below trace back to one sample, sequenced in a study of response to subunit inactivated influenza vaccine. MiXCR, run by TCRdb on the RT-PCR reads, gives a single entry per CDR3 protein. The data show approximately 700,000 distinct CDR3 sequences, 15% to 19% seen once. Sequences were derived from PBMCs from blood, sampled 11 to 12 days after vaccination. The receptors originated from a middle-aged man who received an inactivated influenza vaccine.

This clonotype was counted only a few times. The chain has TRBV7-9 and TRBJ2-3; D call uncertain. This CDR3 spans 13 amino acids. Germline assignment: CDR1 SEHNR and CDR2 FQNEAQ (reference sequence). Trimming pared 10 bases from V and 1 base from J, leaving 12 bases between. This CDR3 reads CATTPIRTDTQYF. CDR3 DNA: TGTGCCACCACTCCTATCCGCACAGATACGCAGTATTTT. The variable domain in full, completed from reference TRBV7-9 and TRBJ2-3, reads DTGVSQNPRHKITKRGQNVTFRCDPISEHNRLYWYRQTLGQGPEFLTYFQNEAQLEKSRLLSDRFSAERPKGSFSTLEIQRTEQGDSAMYLCATTPIRTDTQYFGPGTRLTVL.

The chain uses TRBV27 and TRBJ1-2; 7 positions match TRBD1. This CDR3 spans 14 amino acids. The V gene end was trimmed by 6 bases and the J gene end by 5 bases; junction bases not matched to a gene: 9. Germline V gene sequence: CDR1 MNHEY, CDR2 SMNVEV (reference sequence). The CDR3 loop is CASRKQGLGYGYTF. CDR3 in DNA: TGTGCCAGCAGAAAACAGGGGTTAGGGTATGGCTACACCTTC.

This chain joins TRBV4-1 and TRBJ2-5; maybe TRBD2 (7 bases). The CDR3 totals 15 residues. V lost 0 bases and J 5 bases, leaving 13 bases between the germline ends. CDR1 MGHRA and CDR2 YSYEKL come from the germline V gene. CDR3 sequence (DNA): TGCGCCAGCAGCCAAGAACGGGGGGCGAGGGAGACCCAGTACTTC. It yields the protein CASSQERGARETQYF.

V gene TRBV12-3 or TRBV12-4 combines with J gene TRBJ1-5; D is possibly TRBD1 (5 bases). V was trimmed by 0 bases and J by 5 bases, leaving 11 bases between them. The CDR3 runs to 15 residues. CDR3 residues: CASSLAGASHQPQHF. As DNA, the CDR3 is TGTGCCAGCAGTTTAGCAGGGGCAAGTCATCAGCCCCAGCATTTT.

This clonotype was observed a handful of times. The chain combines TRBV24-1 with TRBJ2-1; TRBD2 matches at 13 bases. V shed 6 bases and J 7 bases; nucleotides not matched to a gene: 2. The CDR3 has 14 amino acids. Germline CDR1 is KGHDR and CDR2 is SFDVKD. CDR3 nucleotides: TGTGCCACCAGTACGGGACTAGCGGGGAATGAGCAGTTCTTC. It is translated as CATSTGLAGNEQFF.

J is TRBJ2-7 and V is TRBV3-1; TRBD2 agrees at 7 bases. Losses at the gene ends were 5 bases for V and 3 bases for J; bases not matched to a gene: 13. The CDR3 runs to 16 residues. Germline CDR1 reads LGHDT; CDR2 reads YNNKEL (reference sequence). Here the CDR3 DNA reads TGTGCCAGCAGCGGGTACCGGGACTATCTCGACTACGAGCAGTACTTC. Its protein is CASSGYRDYLDYEQYF.

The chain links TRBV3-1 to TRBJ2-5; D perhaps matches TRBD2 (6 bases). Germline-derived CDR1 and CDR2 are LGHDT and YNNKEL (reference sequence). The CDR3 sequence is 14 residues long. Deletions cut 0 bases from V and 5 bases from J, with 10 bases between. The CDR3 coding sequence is TGTGCCAGCAGCCAAGAAAGGGGACTGGAGACCCAGTACTTC. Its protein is CASSQERGLETQYF.

The CDR3 reads CASSPDSYPYF. CDR3 DNA sequence: TGTGCCAGCAGCCCAGACAGTTATCCGTACTTC. The chain has TRBV7-2 and TRBJ2-5, with TRBD1 as a possible D gene (5 bases). The CDR3 covers 11 residues. Trimming cost V 5 bases and J 13 bases, with 14 bases left between them. Per germline, CDR1 SGHTA and CDR2 FQGNSA.

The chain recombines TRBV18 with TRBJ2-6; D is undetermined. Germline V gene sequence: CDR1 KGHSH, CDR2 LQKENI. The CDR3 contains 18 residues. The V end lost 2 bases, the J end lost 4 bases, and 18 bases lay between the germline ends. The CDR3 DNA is TGTGCCAGCTCACCAATCGATAACTTTCTCAGGGGGGCCAACGTCCTGACTTTC. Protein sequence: CASSPIDNFLRGANVLTF.

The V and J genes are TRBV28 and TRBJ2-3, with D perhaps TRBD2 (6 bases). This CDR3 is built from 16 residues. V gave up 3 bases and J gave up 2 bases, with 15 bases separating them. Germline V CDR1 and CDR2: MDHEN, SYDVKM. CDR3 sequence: CASSLEGLSITDTQYF. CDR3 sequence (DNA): TGTGCCAGCAGTTTGGAGGGCCTTTCTATCACAGATACGCAGTATTTT.